These T cell receptor beta chains were read from a single sample in a study of cytomegalovirus exposure and HLA in healthy donors. Sequenced by immunoSEQ multiplex PCR; TCRdb stores in-frame clones only, minus some. The data show about 150,000 clones, roughly a tenth seen once. Sequences were obtained from PBMCs. These receptors were taken from a male donor in good health and CMV-seronegative. The CDR3 runs from the conserved cysteine through the conserved F or W. A D gene is named only where the DNA matches it firmly. The size of a clone is reported for some rows only, either as once, few or many, or as a class for expanded clones.

TRBJ2-7	NA	TRBD1	TRBV2	CASRDLGTGFYEQYF	TGTGCCAGCAGGGACCTAGGGACAGGGTTCTACGAGCAGTACTTC
TRBJ2-7	NA	NA	TRBV7-2	CASSLSVGTNYEQYF	TGTGCCAGCAGCTTATCGGTGGGCACCAACTACGAGCAGTACTTC
TRBJ1-2	few	NA	TRBV18	CASSPRQAGDGYTF	TGTGCCAGCTCACCACGACAGGCGGGAGATGGCTACACCTTC
TRBJ1-2	NA	NA	TRBV5-1	CASGNGEGHGYTF	TGCGCCAGCGGTAACGGGGAGGGCCATGGCTACACCTTC
TRBJ2-2	NA	TRBD1	TRBV7-7	CASSSGQGIDTGELFF	TGTGCCAGCAGCTCAGGACAGGGTATAGACACCGGGGAGCTGTTTTTT
TRBJ2-2	few	NA	TRBV28	CASSFRRENTGELFF	TGTGCCAGCAGTTTTAGGCGGGAGAACACCGGGGAGCTGTTTTTT
TRBJ2-7	few	TRBD1	TRBV27	CASSLRGGGSGYEQYF	TGTGCCAGCAGTTTACGAGGGGGCGGTTCCGGATACGAGCAGTACTTC
TRBJ1-1	few	NA	TRBV5-6	CASSLGGQGPTEAFF	TGTGCCAGCAGCTTGGGGGGGCAGGGCCCTACTGAAGCTTTCTTT
TRBJ2-1	NA	TRBD2	TRBV5-1	CASSSGLAGSLGNEQFF	TGCGCCAGCAGCTCAGGACTAGCGGGGTCTCTTGGCAATGAGCAGTTCTTC
TRBJ2-1	few	NA	TRBV4-3	CASSHPGFREQFF	TGCGCCAGCAGCCACCCAGGGTTTCGAGAGCAGTTCTTC
TRBJ2-7	few	TRBD2	TRBV7-9	CASSQGLAGSYEQYF	TGTGCCAGCAGCCAGGGACTAGCGGGCTCCTACGAGCAGTACTTC
TRBJ2-7	NA	TRBD1	TRBV6-4	CASSSRDRGHEQYF	TGTGCCAGCAGCTCTCGGGACAGGGGGCATGAGCAGTACTTC
TRBJ1-2	NA	NA	TRBV27	CASSFAAGLANYGYTF	TGTGCCAGCAGTTTCGCCGCAGGGCTGGCTAACTATGGCTACACCTTC
TRBJ1-1	few	NA	TRBV25-1	CASSDNSAVPTEAFF	TGTGCCAGCAGCGACAATTCGGCCGTCCCCACTGAAGCTTTCTTT
TRBJ1-4	NA	TRBD1	TRBV28	CASRAWGDRGASNEKLFF	TGTGCCAGCAGAGCCTGGGGGGACAGGGGTGCGTCTAATGAAAAACTGTTTTTT
TRBJ2-7	NA	TRBD1	TRBV14	CASSPSGTGTYEQYF	TGTGCCAGCAGCCCCTCCGGGACAGGGACCTACGAGCAGTACTTC
TRBJ2-1	few	TRBD1	TRBV5-1	CASSRDRTDNEQFF	TGCGCCAGCAGCCGGGACAGAACCGACAATGAGCAGTTCTTC
TRBJ2-7	NA	NA	TRBV27	CASSPRLGHLEQYF	TGTGCCAGCAGTCCGCGACTGGGGCACTTGGAGCAGTACTTC